This TCR beta chain derives from a study of Ad26.COV2.S vaccination and SARS-CoV-2 variants. Here immunoSEQ multiplex PCR was the method, and the copy in TCRdb shows in-frame clones only, minus some. This repertoire shows hundreds of thousands of clones, about 88% found once; its top ten account for around 5.8%. Trimming left V 3 bases short and J 9 bases short, with 9 bases between. From germline, CDR1 is MGHRA and CDR2 YSYEKL. The CDR3 contains 12 residues. Treatment: some 20 received Ad26.COV2.S at low or high dose, single or two shots; five or six received placebo; per-sample allocation not given. The samples were gathered on day 63 after the first injection of vaccine or placebo.

The chain has TRBV4-1 and TRBJ2-1; TRBD1 is a possible D gene (6 bases). This sequence originates from a person between 18 and 65 years old who received the Ad26.COV2.S COVID-19 vaccine or a placebo. The specimen was peripheral blood, collected in a trial of Ad26.COV2.S vaccine versus placebo. The DNA for the CDR3 is TGCGCCAGCAGCCATCAAGGGGGTGAGCAGTTCTTC. Its protein is CASSHQGGEQFF.